These 25 T cell receptor beta chains were all obtained from the same sample, sequenced in a study of T cells in tuberculosis. Cells were sorted from thawed PBMC rested overnight and stained with GMM-loaded CD1B tetramer, viability dye and anti-CD3. CD1B tetramers were loaded with Rhodococcus equi-derived C32 glucose monomycolate. Measured with immunoSEQ multiplex PCR; TCRdb has only the in-frame clones, and not every one. The repertoire has 50,000 to 65,000 clones, over 75% of them found once; the top ten carry 21%. Sequencing was performed on CD1b-GMM tetramer-negative cells sorted from PBMCs. The receptors shown here come from an adult woman with latent tuberculosis.

The gene calls are TRBV28 and TRBJ2-7; 8 positions match TRBD2. After removal of 3 bases from V and 3 bases from J, the junction contained 7 bases not matched to a gene. CDR1 and CDR2 from the germline V gene are MDHEN and SYDVKM. This CDR3 region has 15 residues. The CDR3 region is CASSFRPGGVYEQYF. For the CDR3, the DNA is TGTGCCAGCAGTTTCCGCCCCGGGGGGGTCTACGAGCAGTACTTC.

CDR3 amino acids: CASSSHPTGKETQYF. CDR3 coding DNA: TGTGCCAGCAGTTCCCACCCGACAGGGAAAGAGACCCAGTACTTC. V is TRBV28 and J is TRBJ2-5; 7 nucleotides align to TRBD1. CDR1 and CDR2 (germline): MDHEN, SYDVKM. CDR3 length equals 15 residues. V shed 4 bases, J shed 3 bases, and the junction held 8 bases outside the gene matches.

The V and J genes are TRBV29-1 and TRBJ2-5, with TRBD1 matching 11 bases. CDR3 size: 14 residues. J gave up 4 bases and V 7 bases, and 8 bases lay outside the gene matches. Germline values: CDR1 SQVTM, CDR2 ANQGSEA. CDR3 coding DNA: TGCAGCGCTAAGAGTGGGACAGGGGGAGAGACCCAGTACTTC. It yields the protein CSAKSGTGGETQYF.

The chain carries TRBV6-6 and TRBJ2-2, with TRBD1 as a possible D gene (5 bases). Trimming removed 4 bases at V and 6 bases at J, with 9 bases between. In germline, CDR1 is MNHNY, CDR2 SVGAGI (reference sequence). CDR3 length equals 13 residues. CDR3 nucleotides: TGTGCCAGCAGTTCCGACAGACCCGGGGAGCTGTTTTTT. This gives the protein CASSSDRPGELFF.

The chain recombines TRBV7-2 with TRBJ2-7; 7 nucleotides match TRBD2. V lost 1 base to trimming and J lost 0 bases; unmatched junction nucleotides: 15. Per germline, CDR1 SGHTA and CDR2 FQGNSA. This CDR3 has 19 residues. The CDR3 DNA sequence: TGTGCCAGCAGCTTAGAAGCGTTTGTAGCGGGTTTCCCCTCCTACGAGCAGTACTTC. It is translated as CASSLEAFVAGFPSYEQYF.

The genes are TRBV12-5 and TRBJ1-6; D perhaps matches TRBD1 (5 bases). The CDR3 runs 14 residues. Trimming took 3 bases from V and 7 from J, leaving 10 bases between them. Germline V gives CDR1 LGHNT, CDR2 FRNRAP. The CDR3 protein is CASGFRQPNSPLHF. CDR3 in DNA: TGTGCTAGTGGTTTCCGACAGCCCAATTCACCCCTCCACTTT.

Of note for this clone: At one boundary the junction diverges from the germline segment, which might be a read error. In DNA form, the CDR3 reads TGTGCCAGCAGCCTCTCTAAGTCGAGCGGGCCGCGGGTTTTT. Translated: CASSLSKSSGPRVF. The rearrangement joins TRBV9 to TRBJ2-2; the D gene is possibly TRBD2 (6 bases). The CDR3 is made up of 14 amino acids. CDR1 is SGDLS and CDR2 is YYNGEE in the germline V gene. Full variable domain (missing parts from reference TRBV9 and TRBJ2-2): DSGVTQTPKHLITATGQRVTLRCSPRSGDLSVYWYQQSLDQGLQFLIQYYNGEERAKGNILERFSAQQFPDLHSELNLSSLELGDSALYFCASSLSKSSGPRVFGEGSRLTVL.

The V and J genes are TRBV5-1 and TRBJ2-5, with TRBD2 identical over 8 bases. The DNA end is more similar to TRBJ2-7, so the J call may be wrong. The germline V gene has CDR1 SGHRS and CDR2 YFSETQ. CDR3 size: 13 residues. In nucleotides, the CDR3 is TGCGCCAGCAGCCCGACTAGCGCAGGCGAGCAGTACTTC. It encodes CASSPTSAGEQYF.

The chain recombines TRBV4-1 with TRBJ1-2; D gene unclear. Trimming pared 2 bases from V and 1 base from J, leaving 17 bases between. Germline V lookup: CDR1 MGHRA, CDR2 YSYEKL. CDR3 size: 17 residues. In nucleotides, the CDR3 is TGCGCCAGCAGCCAACCCCCGTTCCCACGCGGTAACTATGGCTACACCTTC. This gives the protein CASSQPPFPRGNYGYTF.

The chain links TRBV19 to TRBJ1-2; a possible D gene is TRBD1 (5 bases). Germline assignment: CDR1 LNHDA and CDR2 SQIVND (reference sequence). The ends were cut back, 1 base at V and 5 bases at J, with 17 bases in the middle. This CDR3 contains 16 residues. CDR3 nucleotide sequence: TGTGCCAGTAGTATAGGGGCCTCGACAGTTCCTTATGGCTACACCTTC. It codes for CASSIGASTVPYGYTF.

This clone has just one count. The chain joins TRBV4-3 to TRBJ2-5; tentatively, D is TRBD1 (6 bases). The DNA end is more similar to TRBJ2-7, so the J call may be wrong. Germline V gene lookup returns CDR1 LGHNA and CDR2 YSLEER. There are 16 residues in the CDR3. This CDR3 is CASSQDKTGLSYEQYF. CDR3 nucleotide sequence: TGCGCCAGCAGCCAAGATAAGACAGGCCTCTCCTACGAGCAGTACTTC.

This clone was detected a few times. V usage is TRBV30 and J usage is TRBJ2-2; 10 bases are a match to TRBD2. V was clipped by 2 bases and J by 7 bases; unmatched bases: 7. Germline CDR1 and CDR2: GTSNPN and SVGIG (reference sequence). The CDR3 sequence is 15 residues long. Written as DNA, the CDR3 is TGTGCCTGGAGTTACCTAGCGGGAGACAACGGGGAGCTGTTTTTT. Translated: CAWSYLAGDNGELFF. The variable domain in full, completed from reference TRBV30 and TRBJ2-2, reads SQTIHQWPATLVQPVGSPLSLECTVEGTSNPNLYWYRQAAGRGLQLLFYSVGIGQISSEVPQNLSASRPQDRQFILSSKKLLLSDSGFYLCAWSYLAGDNGELFFGEGSRLTVL.

J is TRBJ2-1 and V is TRBV7-8, with TRBD2 as a possible D gene (6 bases). There are 15 residues in the CDR3. Trimming left V 5 bases short and J 8 bases short, with 19 bases between. The germline V gene has CDR1 SGHVS and CDR2 FQNEAQ. The CDR3 loop is CASSLAGLLSDEQFF. DNA for the CDR3: TGTGCCAGCAGCCTGGCGGGACTCTTATCGGATGAGCAGTTCTTC.

The V call is TRBV7-2, the J call TRBJ1-5, with D hard to call. The CDR3 is 13 residues long. The V end lost 5 bases, the J end lost 4 bases, and 9 bases lay between the germline ends. Germline V gives CDR1 SGHTA, CDR2 FQGNSA. CDR3 sequence reads: CASSPGGNQPQHF. The CDR3 DNA reads as TGTGCCAGCAGCCCCGGCGGTAATCAGCCCCAGCATTTT. Looking up the rest from reference TRBV7-2 and TRBJ1-5 gives the full variable domain: GAGVSQSPSNKVTEKGKDVELRCDPISGHTALYWYRQSLGQGLEFLIYFQGNSAPDKSGLPSDRFSAERTGGSVSTLTIQRTQQEDSAVYLCASSPGGNQPQHFGDGTRLSIL.

The chain couples TRBV19 to TRBJ1-6; tentatively, D is TRBD1 (6 bases). Germline values: CDR1 LNHDA, CDR2 SQIVND (reference sequence). The CDR3 contains 16 residues. V was clipped by 8 bases and J by 0 bases, with 14 bases between them. The CDR3 protein is CASRQVWSSYNSPLHF. In nucleotides, the CDR3 is TGTGCCAGTCGACAGGTTTGGAGCTCCTATAATTCACCCCTCCACTTT.

This CDR3 reads CASSLENGGTDTQYF. The DNA for the CDR3 is TGTGCCAGCAGCTTAGAGAACGGGGGCACAGATACGCAGTATTTT. The V call is TRBV7-9, the J call TRBJ2-3; possibly TRBD2 for D (5 bases). CDR1 and CDR2 (germline): SEHNR, FQNEAQ (reference sequence). This CDR3 has 15 amino acids. Trimming pared 1 base from V and 1 base from J, leaving 9 bases between.

The chain employs TRBV23-1 and TRBJ2-3; D gene uncertain. TRBV23-1 is an ORF; its function is uncertain. V gave up 6 bases and J gave up 4 bases, with 8 bases separating them. The CDR3 is 12 amino acids. CDR3 nucleotide sequence: TGCGCCAGCAGCCCTTTCGCAGATACGCAGTATTTT. Its protein product is CASSPFADTQYF.

The chain links TRBV6-5 to TRBJ1-6; D remains unclear. The CDR3 is 16 amino acids. V was pared by 2 bases and J by 6 bases, with 14 bases between. CDR1 and CDR2 from the germline V gene are MNHEY and SVGAGI. The CDR3 coding sequence is TGTGCCAGCAGTTACGGGCGCGGACTCGTTAATTCACCCCTCCACTTT. It specifies CASSYGRGLVNSPLHF.

CDR3 amino acids: CASSQTAQNEKLFF. The CDR3 DNA follows: TGTGCCAGCAGCCAGACAGCTCAGAATGAAAAACTGTTTTTT. V and J are TRBV7-9 and TRBJ1-4; possible D gene TRBD1, 5 bases. This CDR3 is 14 amino acids long. Germline assignment: CDR1 SEHNR and CDR2 FQNEAQ (reference sequence). V lost 5 bases and J lost 5, with 12 bases in between.

The chain uses TRBV19 and TRBJ1-5, with TRBD1 as a possible D gene (6 bases). The ends were cut back, 2 bases at V and 7 bases at J, with 12 bases in the middle. This CDR3 comprises 14 residues. The V gene's germline CDR1 is LNHDA and CDR2 SQIVND (reference sequence). The CDR3 bases are TGTGCCAGTAGTATAATGGGGGCTCAACAGCCCCAGCATTTT. This encodes CASSIMGAQQPQHF.

This chain connects TRBV30 to TRBJ1-4; weak D call: TRBD1 (5 bases). Germline loops: CDR1 GTSNPN, CDR2 SVGIG (reference sequence). The CDR3 totals 13 residues. The V and J ends lost 2 bases and 7 bases respectively, with 11 bases between them. CDR3 DNA sequence: TGTGCCTGGAGTAGGGGACTCGGTGAAAAACTGTTTTTT. Translated: CAWSRGLGEKLFF. Supplemented by reference TRBV30 and TRBJ1-4, the full variable domain reads SQTIHQWPATLVQPVGSPLSLECTVEGTSNPNLYWYRQAAGRGLQLLFYSVGIGQISSEVPQNLSASRPQDRQFILSSKKLLLSDSGFYLCAWSRGLGEKLFFGSGTQLSVL.

CDR3 sequence (DNA): TGTGCCAGAAGCTTGTGGCAGAAATACTACGAGCAGTACTTC. Protein product: CARSLWQKYYEQYF. The chain combines TRBV5-3 with TRBJ2-7; D not certain. TRBV5-3 is reported as an ORF; its role is uncertain. The CDR3 sequence is 14 residues long. Trimming took 1 base from V and 3 from J, leaving 11 bases between them.

The J gene is TRBJ2-1, the V gene TRBV7-3; possibly TRBD2 for D (6 bases). This CDR3 region has 15 residues. Trimming pared 4 bases from V and 7 bases from J, leaving 17 bases between. The germline V gene has CDR1 SGHTA and CDR2 FQGTGA. CDR3 bases: TGTGCCAGCAGCTCCAACGGGGCGGGGATAAATGAGCAGTTCTTC. Its protein is CASSSNGAGINEQFF.

This chain connects TRBV7-2 to TRBJ2-7, with 8 bases lining up with TRBD1. This CDR3 comprises 15 residues. Germline CDR1 SGHTA, CDR2 FQGNSA. The trim removed 5 bases at V and 3 bases at J, leaving 9 bases unmatched. The CDR3 DNA is TGTGCCAGCAGCCAGACAGGGGCCCCCGACTACGAGCAGTACTTC. This codes for CASSQTGAPDYEQYF.

V usage is TRBV4-1 and J usage is TRBJ2-1; TRBD2 matches at 9 bases. CDR1 is MGHRA and CDR2 is YSYEKL in the germline V gene. The CDR3 covers 19 residues. J was trimmed by 8 bases and V by 0 bases; bases with no gene match: 17. The CDR3 DNA is TGCGCCAGCAGCCAAGATCCGATAACCGCGGGAGGGCCTTTCCATGAGCAGTTCTTC. It specifies CASSQDPITAGGPFHEQFF.